This T cell receptor (beta chain) comes out of a study of blood T cell repertoires in COVID-19. Assay: immunoSEQ multiplex PCR; the TCRdb copy retains only in-frame clones and omits some. The sample contains 150,000 to 200,000 clones, roughly 80% of which appear only once. A single count supports this clone. The source material was peripheral blood. The sequence derives from a woman in her thirties or forties with COVID-19, enrolled during active disease.

The CDR3 DNA is TGTGCCACCATCCCCGCCGGGACAGGGTACGATGAGCAGTTCTTC. This sequence encodes CATIPAGTGYDEQFF. V gene TRBV5-4 combines with J gene TRBJ2-1; 9 bases map to TRBD1. The junction had 15 bases not matched to a gene; V was cut back by 9 bases and J by 8 bases. The CDR3 is made up of 15 amino acids. The germline CDR1 and CDR2 sequences are SGHNT and YYREEE (reference sequence). Variable domain in full (rest from reference TRBV5-4 and TRBJ2-1): ETGVTQSPTHLIKTRGQQVTLRCSSQSGHNTVSWYQQALGQGPQFIFQYYREEENGRGNFPPRFSGLQFPNYSSELNVNALELDDSALYLCATIPAGTGYDEQFFGPGTRLTVL.